This T cell receptor (beta chain) was sequenced in a study of CD4 T cells in relation to SARS-CoV-2 and coronaviruses. About the research overall: After about nine days of antigen culture, PBMC TCR beta CDR3s were sequenced. Controls used an HIV-1 Nef peptide pool or no peptide.

CD4+ T cells from unexposed donors were obtained before the COVID-19 pandemic (2011-2018). CD4+ T cells were isolated from the cells after about nine days of culture. Unexposed-donor CD4+ T cells were probed with SARS-CoV-2 S/N and four cold-coronavirus spikes, cells permitting. PBMCs were plated at a few million per well in IL-2-containing medium. On this clone: Its antigen is currently unknown.

Data came from immunoSEQ multiplex PCR; TCRdb stores just in-frame clones and leaves some out. Counted here are roughly 18,000 clones, about 80% occurring once; the ten biggest clones make up roughly a tenth. CDR3 length: 14 residues. The ends were cut back, 0 bases at V and 3 bases at J, with 3 bases in the middle. The germline CDR1 and CDR2 sequences are ENHRY and SYGVKD. This TCR derives from a human donor in good health. This chain links TRBV10-3 with TRBJ2-6; D unclear. The sequencing sample was made of CD4+ T cells from PBMCs, cultured in vitro. CDR3 in amino acids: CAISESGGANVLTF. The CDR3 DNA is TGTGCCATCAGTGAGTCGGGTGGGGCCAACGTCCTGACTTTC.